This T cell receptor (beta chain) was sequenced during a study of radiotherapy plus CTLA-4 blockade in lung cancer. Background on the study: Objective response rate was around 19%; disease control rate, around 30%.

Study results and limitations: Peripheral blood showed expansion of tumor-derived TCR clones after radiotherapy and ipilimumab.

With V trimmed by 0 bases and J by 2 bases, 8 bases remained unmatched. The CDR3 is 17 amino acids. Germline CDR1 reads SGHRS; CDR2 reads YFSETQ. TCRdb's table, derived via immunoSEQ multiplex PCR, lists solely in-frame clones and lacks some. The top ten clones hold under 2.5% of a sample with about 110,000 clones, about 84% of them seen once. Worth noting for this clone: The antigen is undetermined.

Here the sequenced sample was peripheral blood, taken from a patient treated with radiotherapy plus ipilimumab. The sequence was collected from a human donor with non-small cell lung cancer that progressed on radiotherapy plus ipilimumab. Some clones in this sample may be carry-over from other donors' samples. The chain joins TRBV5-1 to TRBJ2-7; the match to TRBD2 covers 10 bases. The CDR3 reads CASSLVLAGGGTYEQYF. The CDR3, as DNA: TGCGCCAGCAGCTTGGTGTTAGCGGGGGGCGGGACCTACGAGCAGTACTTC.